This T cell receptor (beta chain) was identified in a study of T cell repertoires in cytomegalovirus infection. Whole-study context: Recently identified HLA-C-restricted CMV epitopes were among the peptides used.

The CDR3 consists of 13 residues. V was shortened by 5 bases and J by 4 bases, with 11 bases between the two germline ends. Germline V gene sequence: CDR1 MNHEY, CDR2 SMNVEV (reference sequence). TCRdb recomputed calls from the reads with MiXCR, one row per CDR3 protein. This sample has 900,000 to 950,000 distinct CDR3 sequences; 25% to 40% occur once, and the top ten carry around an eighth. For this clonotype: The target antigen is unknown.

The chain is built from TRBV27 and TRBJ1-1; D unresolved. The clonotype was recovered from a human donor in good health (CMV status not recorded). Some clones in this sample may be carry-over from other donors' samples. Here the sequenced sample was cultured CD8+ T cells from PBMCs, taken from culture after CMV antigen stimulation. The CDR3 DNA follows: TGTGCCAGCAGTACTAGGTGGGGCACTGAAGCTTTCTTT. Its protein is CASSTRWGTEAFF.